Presented here are 20 T cell receptor beta chains from one specimen sequenced in a study of response to subunit inactivated influenza vaccine. MiXCR, run by TCRdb on the RT-PCR reads, gives a single entry per CDR3 protein. The sample carries 150,000 or so distinct CDR3 sequences, about a tenth recorded once. The material sequenced was non-naive T cells sorted from PBMCs, taken more than 35 days after vaccination. These receptors were taken from a man aged 50 or older who received an inactivated influenza vaccine.

Relative to its sample, this clonotype is medium-sized. The chain is built from TRBV12-3 or TRBV12-4 and TRBJ2-1; 8 bases agree with TRBD1. The CDR3 is 14 residues long. V shed 5 bases, J shed 8 bases, and the junction held 8 bases outside the gene matches. The CDR3 region is CASSKTGGGYEQFF. The DNA for the CDR3 is TGTGCCAGCAGTAAAACAGGGGGTGGGTATGAGCAGTTCTTC.

J is TRBJ2-5 and V is TRBV27; TRBD2 matches at 12 bases. Germline V gene data show CDR1 as MNHEY and CDR2 as SMNVEV (reference sequence). This CDR3 is built from 17 residues. Trimming cost V 2 bases and J 2 bases; bases outside gene matches: 6. CDR3 coding DNA: TGTGCCAGCAGTTTACTGGCTAGCGGGGGGGCTCAAGAGACCCAGTACTTC. The encoded protein is CASSLLASGGAQETQYF.

This clonotype was picked up many times. The chain has TRBV6-1 and TRBJ2-7, with no clear D. The CDR3 extends over 14 amino acids. Germline-derived CDR1 and CDR2 are MNHNS and SASEGT. V was clipped by 4 bases and J by 0 bases, with 10 bases between them. This chain's CDR3 is CASSVTANSYEQYF. CDR3 coding DNA: TGTGCCAGCAGTGTGACGGCGAACTCCTACGAGCAGTACTTC.

The chain's CDR3 is CSALNRDSNKGTYGYTF. The CDR3 DNA reads as TGCAGTGCGCTCAACCGGGACTCAAATAAGGGGACCTATGGCTACACCTTC. The chain couples TRBV20-1 to TRBJ1-2, with TRBD1 as a possible D gene (5 bases). From germline, CDR1 is DFQATT and CDR2 SNEGSKA (reference sequence). The ends were cut back, 6 bases at V and 4 bases at J, with 27 bases in the middle. The CDR3 totals 17 residues.

The V call is TRBV6-2 or TRBV6-3, the J call TRBJ2-7; 15 nucleotides line up with TRBD2. Germline values: CDR1 MNHEY, CDR2 SVGEGT. Germline trimming cut 6 bases from V and 0 bases from J; bases unmatched to any gene: 12. This CDR3 has 19 amino acids. The CDR3 bases are TGTGCCAGCAGCCGTGCCCCCGGGACTAGCGGGGGGCGCTCCTACGAGCAGTACTTC. As protein: CASSRAPGTSGGRSYEQYF.

This clonotype has only a few counts. This chain uses TRBV24-1 with TRBJ2-2, with 7 nucleotides matching TRBD2. The CDR3 contains 15 residues. Germline V gene sequence: CDR1 KGHDR, CDR2 SFDVKD. With V trimmed by 5 bases and J by 4 bases, 6 bases remained unmatched. CDR3: CATSAPRGFTGELFF. CDR3 nucleotides: TGTGCCACCAGTGCCCCGCGGGGGTTCACCGGGGAGCTGTTTTTT.

Many counts were recorded for this clonotype. The rearrangement joins TRBV5-1 to TRBJ2-1; 7 nucleotides match TRBD2. Trimming cost V 4 bases and J 4 bases; bases outside gene matches: 5. The CDR3 has 14 amino acids. Germline loops: CDR1 SGHRS, CDR2 YFSETQ. In DNA form, the CDR3 reads TGCGCCAGCAGCCCGGGACTACTTTACAATGAGCAGTTCTTC. Translating it yields CASSPGLLYNEQFF.

This clonotype has at least ten counts. This sequence joins TRBV14 and TRBJ2-7; D call uncertain. V was cut by 0 bases and J by 8 bases, with 20 bases left in between. Germline loops: CDR1 SGHDN, CDR2 FVKESK. CDR3 length: 16 residues. Here the CDR3 DNA reads TGTGCCAGCAGCCAAGAATCGTCGGCCGTCGATAGGAAGCAGTACTTC. Protein product: CASSQESSAVDRKQYF.

The gene calls are TRBV29-1 and TRBJ2-1, with a possible D match to TRBD2 (6 bases). Germline CDR1 is SQVTM and CDR2 is ANQGSEA. This CDR3 is built from 12 residues. V lost 4 bases and J 4 bases, leaving 8 bases between the germline ends. The CDR3 sequence: CSVGRGYNEQFF. Written as DNA, the CDR3 is TGCAGCGTTGGTCGGGGGTACAATGAGCAGTTCTTC.

Ten or more counts support this clonotype. The chain couples TRBV29-1 to TRBJ2-5; D not certain. Germline CDR1 reads SQVTM; CDR2 reads ANQGSEA. There are 11 residues in the CDR3. Trimming shortened V by 4 bases and J by 5 bases, and 8 bases separated the two germline ends. The CDR3 bases are TGCAGCGTTGTAGGGTTGGAGACCCAGTACTTC. It yields the protein CSVVGLETQYF.

This clonotype has just a few counts. This chain connects TRBV14 to TRBJ2-7; 8 nucleotides align to TRBD1. The germline V gene has CDR1 SGHDN and CDR2 FVKESK. The CDR3 loop spans 16 amino acids. The J segment lost 5 bases and the V segment lost 5 bases, leaving 14 bases of the junction unmatched. This CDR3 is CASSAIYPDRDHEQYF. CDR3 sequence (DNA): TGTGCCAGCAGCGCGATATACCCGGACAGGGACCACGAGCAGTACTTC.

The chain links TRBV11-2 to TRBJ1-5; D may be TRBD1 (6 bases). CDR3 length: 15 amino acids. CDR1 is SGHAT, CDR2 FQNNGV, per germline. V was shortened by 6 bases and J by 2 bases, with 14 bases between the two germline ends. The CDR3 is CASSKQGSGNQPQHF. CDR3 DNA: TGTGCCAGCAGTAAACAGGGCTCGGGCAATCAGCCCCAGCATTTT.

This chain connects TRBV9 to TRBJ1-3; D is ambiguous. Germline V gene data show CDR1 as SGDLS and CDR2 as YYNGEE. This CDR3 contains 17 residues. V was trimmed by 0 bases and J by 0 bases, leaving 13 bases between them. CDR3 DNA: TGTGCCAGCAGCGTAGCTTCGACTGCCGTCTCTGGAAACACCATATATTTT. Protein sequence: CASSVASTAVSGNTIYF.

This clonotype turned up a few times. The chain links TRBV9 to TRBJ2-7; 11 positions match TRBD2. After removal of 3 bases from V and 6 bases from J, the junction contained 11 bases not matched to a gene. Germline V CDR1 and CDR2: SGDLS, YYNGEE. The CDR3 extends over 16 amino acids. Here the CDR3 DNA reads TGTGCCAGCAGCGCTTTAGCGGGAGGGCCGGCTGGCGAGCAGTACTTC. Translating it yields CASSALAGGPAGEQYF.

The chain combines TRBV21-1 with TRBJ1-5; the table names TRBD1, a call not compared with the DNA. TRBV21-1 corresponds to a pseudogene. The CDR3 sequence is 18 residues long. The CDR3 loop is CASRSGDKDLRGNQPQHF. Written as DNA, the CDR3 is TGTGCCAGCCGGTCGGGGGACAAAGATCTTCGAGGCAATCAGCCCCAGCATTTT.

Concerning this clonotype: A much larger clone differs by one base, so this may be a read error. This chain joins TRBV20-1 and TRBJ2-2; unclear D gene. The CDR3 is 12 amino acids. The germline gives CDR1 DFQATT, CDR2 SNEGSKA (reference sequence). In nucleotides, the CDR3 is TGCGGTGCTAGACACACCACCGGGGAGCTGTTTTTT. This translates into CGARHTTGELFF.

The sample holds many counts of this clonotype. The genes are TRBV29-1 and TRBJ2-3; 10 nucleotides agree with TRBD2. The germline CDR1 and CDR2 sequences are SQVTM and ANQGSEA. The V segment lost 5 bases and the J segment 6 bases; nucleotides outside the gene matches: 8. The CDR3 consists of 14 residues. CDR3 protein: CSVQTSGRTDTQYF. Here the CDR3 DNA reads TGCAGCGTTCAGACTAGCGGGCGGACGGATACGCAGTATTTT.

The chain recombines TRBV7-6 with TRBJ2-1; D gene uncertain. CDR3 size: 14 residues. The germline V gene has CDR1 SGHVS and CDR2 FNYEAQ. V was cut by 4 bases and J by 4 bases, with 11 bases left in between. CDR3 in amino acids: CASSSVPEYNEQFF. The CDR3 nucleotides read TGTGCCAGCAGCTCGGTCCCAGAGTACAATGAGCAGTTCTTC.

The CDR3 region is CASSSNAGTLGEKLFF. The CDR3 bases are TGCGCCAGCAGTTCGAACGCCGGGACTCTCGGCGAAAAACTGTTTTTT. The V call is TRBV5-1, the J call TRBJ1-4, with D tentatively TRBD1 (5 bases). This CDR3 is 16 amino acids long. V lost 5 bases, J lost 8 bases, and 22 bases lay in between. Germline CDR1 is SGHRS and CDR2 is YFSETQ.

This clonotype has more than one count but fewer than ten. The rearrangement uses TRBV7-2 and TRBJ2-5; TRBD2 might be the D (6 bases). Germline values: CDR1 SGHTA, CDR2 FQGNSA. V was shortened by 5 bases and J by 2 bases, with 18 bases between the two germline ends. This CDR3 spans 16 amino acids. The CDR3 DNA sequence: TGTGCCAGCAGCAACCGAGGGACTCGAAATCAAGAGACCCAGTACTTC. Translated: CASSNRGTRNQETQYF.